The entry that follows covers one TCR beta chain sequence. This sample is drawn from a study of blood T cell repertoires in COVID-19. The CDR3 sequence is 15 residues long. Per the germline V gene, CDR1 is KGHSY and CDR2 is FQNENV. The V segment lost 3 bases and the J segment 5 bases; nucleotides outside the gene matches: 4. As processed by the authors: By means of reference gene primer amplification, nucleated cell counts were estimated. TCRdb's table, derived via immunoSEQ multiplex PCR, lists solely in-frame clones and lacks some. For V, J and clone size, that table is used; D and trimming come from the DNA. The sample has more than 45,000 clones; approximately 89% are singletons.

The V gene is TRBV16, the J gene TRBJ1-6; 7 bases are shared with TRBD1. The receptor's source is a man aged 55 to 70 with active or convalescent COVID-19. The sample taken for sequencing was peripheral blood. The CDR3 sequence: CASSHPGTDNSPLHF. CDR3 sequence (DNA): TGTGCCAGCAGCCACCCCGGGACAGATAATTCACCCCTCCACTTT.